Below, one TCR beta chain is given with its context. Antigen specificity is unknown. During surgery, about 0.45-1 mL peripheral blood was drawn from four of eight donors. Per germline, CDR1 SGHTS and CDR2 YDEGEE. Deletions cut 0 bases from V and 8 bases from J, with 12 bases between. This CDR3 is 15 amino acids long. This specimen comes from a study of human thymus T cells. General observations from the study: The authors found apparently biased V and J gene usage in thymic and blood repertoires.

Repertoires were generated with immunoSEQ multiplex PCR, while TCRdb's copy carries only in-frame clones and drops some. Counted here are roughly 60,000 clones, approximately 95% occurring once; the ten biggest clones make up around 5.9%. V usage is TRBV5-8 and J usage is TRBJ1-6; D is undetermined. This sequence originates from a boy younger than two with a congenital heart defect but otherwise immunologically healthy. Input material: blood. The CDR3 DNA reads TGTGCCAGCAGCTTGGGGACCCTCAAGGATTCACCCCTCCACTTT. This gives the protein CASSLGTLKDSPLHF.